The 16 T cell receptor beta chains below come from one sample, sequenced in a study of T cell changes during pregnancy in multiple sclerosis (dated by TCRdb to between 2018 and 2021). Library construction relied on the immunoSEQ multiplex PCR assay. TCRdb re-hosts the immuneACCESS table, in-frame sequences only. Its copies lack some clones; in the studies checked, an unresolved V gene accounts for under half of them, and the cause for the rest is not known. This sample is represented by 40,000 or so clones; about 91% of them were singletons. The top ten constitute about 8% of the sample. Material: CD8+ T cells from peripheral blood mononuclear cells, obtained before pregnancy. All receptors come from a female donor with multiple sclerosis, enrolled in a pregnancy study.

The J gene is TRBJ1-1, the V gene TRBV27; D ambiguous. Looked up from germline, CDR1 is MNHEY and CDR2 is SMNVEV (reference sequence). Trimming shortened V by 2 bases and J by 0 bases, and 10 bases separated the two germline ends. The CDR3 totals 15 residues. The CDR3 sequence is CASSLVGTLNTEAFF. The CDR3 region has the DNA TGTGCCAGCAGTTTAGTTGGCACCCTGAACACTGAAGCTTTCTTT.

V usage is TRBV5-1 and J usage is TRBJ2-7; 9 bases align to TRBD1. Losses at the gene ends were 3 bases for V and 2 bases for J; bases not matched to a gene: 9. The V gene's germline CDR1 is SGHRS and CDR2 YFSETQ. This CDR3 comprises 16 residues. CDR3 in DNA: TGCGCCAGCAGCTCCAGCCCGGGACAGGGAACCTACGAGCAGTACTTC. Translation gives CASSSSPGQGTYEQYF.

CDR3 in DNA: TGCGCCAGCAGCTCCCCGGGGACTAGCGGTACATACGAGCAGTACTTC. This translates into CASSSPGTSGTYEQYF. The V and J genes are TRBV5-1 and TRBJ2-7; 11 nucleotides agree with TRBD2. The CDR3 is made up of 16 amino acids. Germline values: CDR1 SGHRS, CDR2 YFSETQ. Trimming at V came to 3 bases and at J to 4 bases, leaving 9 bases not matched to a gene.

This clone was detected a few times. J is TRBJ2-7 and V is TRBV5-1, with a possible D match to TRBD1 (6 bases). CDR1 is SGHRS and CDR2 is YFSETQ in the germline V gene. This CDR3 region has 15 residues. The germline V and J ends were trimmed by 2 bases and 2 bases, with 14 bases remaining between them. The CDR3 loop is CASSLGQGWTYEQYF. DNA for the CDR3: TGCGCCAGCAGCTTAGGCCAGGGGTGGACCTACGAGCAGTACTTC.

The rearrangement joins TRBV6-6 to TRBJ1-1; perhaps TRBD1 as D (5 bases). Germline V gene lookup returns CDR1 MNHNY and CDR2 SVGAGI (reference sequence). The CDR3 is 11 amino acids. V was clipped by 7 bases and J by 10 bases, with 13 bases between them. The CDR3 DNA reads TGTGCCAGCATAGGAGGCGGGGGAGCTTTCTTT. Amino acids: CASIGGGGAFF.

The CDR3 loop reads CASSTLAGGQFF. The CDR3, as DNA: TGTGCCAGCAGTACCTTAGCGGGGGGGCAGTTCTTC. J is TRBJ2-1 and V is TRBV27; 10 positions agree with TRBD2. V gave up 5 bases and J gave up 12 bases; unmatched junction bases: 4. CDR3 length: 12 residues. Germline V gives CDR1 MNHEY, CDR2 SMNVEV (reference sequence).

This chain connects TRBV5-6 to TRBJ1-6; D not certain. Trimming took 0 bases from V and 5 from J, leaving 9 bases between them. Germline CDR1 is SGHDT and CDR2 is YYEEEE. This CDR3 contains 15 residues. The CDR3, as DNA: TGTGCCAGCAGCTTGGGTGGAGAAGATAATTCACCCCTCCACTTT. Translated: CASSLGGEDNSPLHF.

This clone was seen just once. The gene calls are TRBV5-4 and TRBJ2-1, with a tentative D call TRBD2 (5 bases). Germline-derived CDR1 and CDR2 are SGHNT and YYREEE (reference sequence). The ends were cut back, 4 bases at V and 6 bases at J, with 14 bases in the middle. The CDR3 sequence is 14 residues long. CDR3 coding DNA: TGTGCCAGCAGCGTGGGGAGCCGGCCCAATGAGCAGTTCTTC. Translation: CASSVGSRPNEQFF.

The V call is TRBV6-7, the J call TRBJ2-1; D remains ambiguous. TRBV6-7 is filed as an ORF, its function uncertain. The length of the CDR3 is 17 residues. Trimming stripped 0 bases from V and 5 bases from J, with 17 bases between. The CDR3 region is CASSYSIYNSHNNEQFF. The CDR3 coding sequence is TGTGCCAGCAGTTACTCGATTTACAACAGCCACAACAATGAGCAGTTCTTC.

The rearrangement joins TRBV28 to TRBJ2-7, with 9 bases lining up with TRBD2. The germline V gene encodes CDR1 MDHEN and CDR2 SYDVKM. This CDR3 comprises 16 residues. J was trimmed by 2 bases and V by 3 bases; bases with no gene match: 8. The CDR3 here is CASSFPSREGAYEQYF. In DNA, the CDR3 is TGTGCCAGCAGTTTTCCCTCGCGGGAGGGTGCCTACGAGCAGTACTTC. Based on the CDR3 plus reference TRBV28 and TRBJ2-7, the full variable domain is DVKVTQSSRYLVKRTGEKVFLECVQDMDHENMFWYRQDPGLGLRLIYFSYDVKMKEKGDIPEGYSVSREKKERFSLILESASTNQTSMYLCASSFPSREGAYEQYFGPGTRLTVT.

The V gene is TRBV6-4, the J gene TRBJ2-3; 12 nucleotides line up with TRBD2. CDR1 is MRHNA, CDR2 SNTAGT, per germline. With 4 bases clipped from V and 4 bases from J, the junction kept 3 bases outside the gene matches. The CDR3 loop spans 15 amino acids. The CDR3 DNA sequence: TGTGCCAGCAGTGCGACTAGCGGGAGCGCAGATACGCAGTATTTT. Its translation: CASSATSGSADTQYF.

The chain employs TRBV19 and TRBJ2-3; a possible D gene is TRBD2 (5 bases). V gave up 2 bases and J gave up 3 bases, with 9 bases separating them. Germline lookup yields CDR1 LNHDA and CDR2 SQIVND (reference sequence). The CDR3 loop spans 14 amino acids. This chain's CDR3 is CASSIIPGTDTQYF. The CDR3 bases are TGTGCCAGTAGTATAATACCGGGAACAGATACGCAGTATTTT.

The chain is built from TRBV21-1 and TRBJ2-7; TRBD1, the table's D call, was not compared with the DNA. TRBV21-1 is a pseudogene locus. The CDR3 contains 14 residues. CDR3: CASSSNSISYEQYF. The CDR3 DNA reads as TGTGCCAGCAGCAGTAACAGCATCTCCTACGAGCAGTACTTC.

The chain has TRBV9 and TRBJ2-3; no definite D call. This CDR3 is 13 amino acids long. Germline CDR1 is SGDLS and CDR2 is YYNGEE. V was cut by 4 bases and J by 3 bases, with 9 bases left in between. The CDR3 reads CASSPPLTDTQYF. CDR3 coding DNA: TGTGCCAGCAGCCCACCCCTAACAGATACGCAGTATTTT.

The chain links TRBV5-5 to TRBJ2-4; the match to TRBD2 covers 11 bases. The germline V gene has CDR1 SGHKS and CDR2 YYEKEE (reference sequence). This CDR3 is 14 amino acids long. The trim removed 2 bases at V and 8 bases at J, leaving 3 bases unmatched. CDR3 amino acids: CASSLLAGADIQYF. The CDR3 coding sequence is TGTGCCAGCAGCTTACTAGCGGGAGCGGACATTCAGTACTTC.

V is TRBV5-1 and J is TRBJ2-1; TRBD1 is a possible D gene (6 bases). Germline CDR1 and CDR2: SGHRS and YFSETQ. The ends were cut back, 3 bases at V and 0 bases at J, with 13 bases in the middle. The CDR3 loop spans 16 amino acids. The DNA of the CDR3 is TGCGCCAGCAGCTCCCGGGACAACAGCTCCTACAATGAGCAGTTCTTC. Protein: CASSSRDNSSYNEQFF.